This is a list of T cell receptor beta chains from one sample in a study of blood T cell repertoires in COVID-19. Repertoires were generated with immunoSEQ multiplex PCR, while TCRdb's copy carries only in-frame clones and drops some. This sample has about 210,000 clones; approximately 84% occur once, and the top ten carry around 7.3%. Sequenced: peripheral blood. Receptor source: a woman between 45 and 60 years old with active or convalescent COVID-19. The CDR3 runs from the conserved cysteine through the conserved F or W. A D gene is named only where the DNA matches it firmly. Expanded clones get a size class; other rows say once, few or many, or leave the size out.

j_call	clone_size	d_call	v_call	cdr3_aa	cdr3_nt
TRBJ2-3	-	TRBD1	TRBV15	CATSLRGQPTDTQYF	TGTGCCACCAGCCTTCGGGGACAGCCCACAGATACGCAGTATTTT
TRBJ1-2	-	TRBD1	TRBV10-3	CAISEGGQHGYTF	TGTGCCATCAGTGAGGGGGGACAGCATGGCTACACCTTC
TRBJ2-2	-	TRBD2	TRBV6-5	CASRKAGETGELFF	TGTGCCAGCAGGAAGGCGGGGGAGACCGGGGAGCTGTTTTTT
TRBJ2-5	-	-	TRBV28	CASSLGGRWETQYF	TGTGCCAGCAGTCTAGGAGGGAGGTGGGAGACCCAGTACTTC
TRBJ1-6	-	TRBD1	TRBV18	CASSPDRGSPLHF	TGTGCCAGCTCACCGGACAGGGGATCACCCCTCCACTTT
TRBJ2-3	-	TRBD2	TRBV11-2	CASSFSGRGNTQYF	TGTGCCAGCAGCTTTAGCGGGAGGGGAAATACGCAGTATTTT
TRBJ2-5	-	TRBD1	TRBV28	CASRTGQGVQGQETQYF	TGTGCCAGCAGGACCGGACAGGGGGTTCAGGGGCAAGAGACCCAGTACTTC
TRBJ2-1	-	TRBD2	TRBV12-5	CASGLVGSGGRQFF	TGTGCTAGTGGTTTGGTGGGTAGCGGGGGGCGGCAGTTCTTC
TRBJ2-1	-	TRBD2	TRBV15	CATSRDRASGRVEQFF	TGTGCCACCAGCAGAGATCGGGCTAGCGGGAGAGTTGAGCAGTTCTTC
TRBJ1-5	-	TRBD1	TRBV18	CASSTGEGNQPQHF	TGTGCCAGCTCTACAGGGGAAGGCAATCAGCCCCAGCATTTT
TRBJ2-1	once	TRBD2	TRBV6-6	CASSYGLATYNEQFF	TGTGCCAGCAGTTACGGACTAGCGACCTACAATGAGCAGTTCTTC
TRBJ1-1	once	-	TRBV7-9	CASSRSGGQGTEAFF	TGTGCCAGCAGCCGCTCTGGTGGTCAGGGAACTGAAGCTTTCTTT
TRBJ1-5	-	TRBD1	TRBV2	CASGAGGLGPQHF	TGTGCCAGCGGGGCAGGGGGCTTGGGGCCCCAGCATTTT
TRBJ1-2	-	TRBD1	TRBV28	CASSSSTDRGRAYGYTF	TGTGCCAGCAGTTCGTCAACGGACAGGGGGCGGGCCTATGGCTACACCTTC
TRBJ2-6	once	-	TRBV24-1	CATSDGYGANVLTF	TGTGCCACCAGTGACGGGTATGGGGCCAACGTCCTGACTTTC
TRBJ2-1	few	-	TRBV5-5	CASSLAGQVFYNEQFF	TGTGCCAGCAGCTTAGCGGGACAGGTGTTCTACAATGAGCAGTTCTTC
TRBJ2-7	-	-	TRBV7-3	CASSFGLATLYEQYF	TGTGCCAGCAGCTTTGGGCTAGCGACTCTATACGAGCAGTACTTC
TRBJ2-7	-	TRBD1	TRBV2	CASSEASGTGGNEQYF	TGTGCCAGCAGTGAAGCTTCCGGGACAGGGGGAAACGAGCAGTACTTC
TRBJ1-1	-	TRBD1	TRBV9	CASSVNPGGQTEAFF	TGTGCCAGCAGCGTCAACCCAGGGGGCCAAACTGAAGCTTTCTTT
TRBJ1-1	once	-	TRBV5-4	CASSLYGHTEAFF	TGTGCCAGCAGCTTGTACGGTCACACTGAAGCTTTCTTT
TRBJ1-5	-	TRBD1	TRBV5-1	CASSLNPAGQGSNQPQHF	TGCGCCAGCAGCTTAAATCCGGCGGGACAGGGAAGCAATCAGCCCCAGCATTTT
TRBJ2-1	-	-	TRBV5-1	CASSLGQAYNEQFF	TGCGCCAGCAGCTTGGGGCAGGCTTACAATGAGCAGTTCTTC
TRBJ1-2	-	-	TRBV2	CASIEQAANYGYTF	TGTGCCAGCATCGAACAGGCGGCTAACTATGGCTACACCTTC
TRBJ2-3	-	-	TRBV4-1	CASSQVGTKDTQYF	TGCGCCAGCAGCCAAGTCGGTACTAAAGATACGCAGTATTTT
TRBJ1-4	once	-	TRBV28	CASSLLSAGDEKLFF	TGTGCCAGCAGTTTATTGTCGGCGGGAGATGAAAAACTGTTTTTT
TRBJ2-6	-	TRBD1	TRBV29-1	CSVGGTGGSGANVLTF	TGCAGCGTTGGAGGGACAGGGGGCTCTGGGGCCAACGTCCTGACTTTC